The clone carrying this T cell receptor (beta chain) was seen ten or more times. Its cognate antigen is unknown. This sample was included in a study of spatial heterogeneity in lung cancer. About the study: Consistently, beta-chain sequences turned up in larger numbers than alpha-chain sequences did.

The CDR3 totals 15 residues. Deletions cut 2 bases from V and 0 bases from J, with 11 bases between. In germline, CDR1 is MNHEY, CDR2 SVGEGT. General study findings and limits: There were more appearances of ubiquitous expanded tumor TCRs in blood at resection than at follow-up.

TCR cDNA molecules each had a unique molecular identifier. TCRdb redid the calling of the 5' RACE reads with MiXCR, one entry per CDR3 protein. The sample includes roughly 75,000 distinct CDR3 sequences, roughly 15% seen only once; the top ten take more than 5.5%. This sample's time point: sample taken at primary tumor resection. Frozen PBMC, nontumor lung or tumor provided whole RNA, which was sequenced unsorted. Samples were obtained from 65 to 80 donors, all untreated early-stage non-small cell lung cancer patients. The receptor comes from a male donor with early-stage non-small cell lung cancer. The genes are TRBV6-2 or TRBV6-3 and TRBJ2-7, with D perhaps TRBD2 (5 bases). The sample was PBMCs, taken at surgery. Here the CDR3 DNA reads TGTGCCAGCAGTTACCCGGTGGGGAGCTCCTACGAGCAGTACTTC. Amino acids: CASSYPVGSSYEQYF.